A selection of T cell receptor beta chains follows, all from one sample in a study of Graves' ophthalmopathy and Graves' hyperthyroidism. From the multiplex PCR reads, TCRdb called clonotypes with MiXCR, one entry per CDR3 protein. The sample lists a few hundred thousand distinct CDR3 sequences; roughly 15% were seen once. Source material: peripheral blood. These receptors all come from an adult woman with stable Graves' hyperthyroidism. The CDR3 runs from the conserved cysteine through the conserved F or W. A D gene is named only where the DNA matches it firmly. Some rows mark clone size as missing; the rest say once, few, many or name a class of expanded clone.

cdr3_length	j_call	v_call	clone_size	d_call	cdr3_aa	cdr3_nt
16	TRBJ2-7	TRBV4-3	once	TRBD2	CASSQEPSGGAYEQYF	TGCGCCAGCAGCCAAGAGCCGAGCGGGGGAGCCTACGAGCAGTACTTC
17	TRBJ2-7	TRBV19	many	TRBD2	CASSLGLAGGPTYEQYF	TGTGCCAGTAGTCTGGGACTAGCGGGAGGGCCTACCTACGAGCAGTACTTC
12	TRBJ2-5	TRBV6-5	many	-	CATRTVQETQYF	TGTGCCACCCGGACGGTCCAAGAGACCCAGTACTTC
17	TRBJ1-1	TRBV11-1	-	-	CASSPLPGGLMNTEAFF	TGTGCCAGCAGCCCTTTACCGGGCGGGCTAATGAACACTGAAGCTTTCTTT
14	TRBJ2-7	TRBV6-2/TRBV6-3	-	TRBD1	CASSYGTGYVEQYF	TGTGCCAGCAGTTACGGGACAGGGTATGTCGAGCAGTACTTC
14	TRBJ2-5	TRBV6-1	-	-	CASPMAADEETQYF	TGTGCCAGCCCTATGGCGGCAGACGAAGAGACCCAGTACTTC
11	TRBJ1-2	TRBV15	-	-	CATSTMYGYTF	TGTGCCACCAGCACAATGTATGGCTACACCTTC
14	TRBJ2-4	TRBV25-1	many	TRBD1	CASSGAGGKNIQYF	TGTGCCAGCAGTGGGGCAGGGGGCAAAAACATTCAGTACTTC
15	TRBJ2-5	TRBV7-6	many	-	CASSLRQGMAETQYF	TGTGCCAGCAGCTTACGGCAGGGGATGGCAGAGACCCAGTACTTC
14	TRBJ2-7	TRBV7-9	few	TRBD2	CASSKLGGNYEQYF	TGTGCCAGCAGCAAATTGGGGGGGAACTACGAGCAGTACTTC
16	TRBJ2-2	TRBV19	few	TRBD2	CASTWSGSISAGELFF	TGTGCCAGTACGTGGAGCGGGAGTATTAGCGCCGGGGAGCTGTTTTTT
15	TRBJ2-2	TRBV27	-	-	CASVRGAPNTGELFF	TGTGCCAGCGTACGGGGGGCCCCGAACACCGGGGAGCTGTTTTTT
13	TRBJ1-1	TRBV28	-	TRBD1	CASVRTGESEAFF	TGTGCCAGCGTCCGGACAGGGGAATCTGAAGCTTTCTTT
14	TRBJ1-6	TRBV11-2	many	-	CASSGRGFNSPLHF	TGTGCCAGCAGTGGCAGGGGCTTTAATTCACCCCTCCACTTT
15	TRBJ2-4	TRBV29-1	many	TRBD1	CSATNRGTAKNIQYF	TGCAGCGCCACAAACAGGGGGACGGCCAAAAACATTCAGTACTTC
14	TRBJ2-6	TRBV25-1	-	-	CASSEGSGANVLTF	TGTGCCAGCAGTGAAGGATCTGGGGCCAACGTCCTGACTTTC
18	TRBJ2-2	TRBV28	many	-	CASSFLGGMRGGTGELFF	TGTGCCAGCAGTTTCTTGGGGGGCATGAGAGGGGGCACCGGGGAGCTGTTTTTT
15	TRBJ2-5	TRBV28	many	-	CATYDRIGVGETQYF	TGTGCCACCTACGACCGTATAGGGGTAGGGGAGACCCAGTACTTC
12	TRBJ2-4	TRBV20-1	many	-	CSARGGEPIQYF	TGCAGTGCTAGAGGAGGGGAACCAATTCAGTACTTC
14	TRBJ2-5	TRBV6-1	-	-	CASSEGAGGKTQYF	TGTGCCAGCAGTGAAGGGGCAGGAGGAAAGACCCAGTACTTC
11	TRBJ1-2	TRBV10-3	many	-	CAVRRAYGYTF	TGTGCCGTCCGGAGGGCTTATGGCTACACCTTC
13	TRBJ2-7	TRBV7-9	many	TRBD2	CASSLGTTREQYF	TGTGCCAGCAGCTTGGGGACTACCAGGGAGCAGTACTTC
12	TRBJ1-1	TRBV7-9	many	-	CASSLARSEAFF	TGTGCCAGCAGCTTAGCGAGGTCTGAAGCTTTCTTT
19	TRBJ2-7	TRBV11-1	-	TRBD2	CASSYRKPPGTSGSHEQYF	TGTGCCAGCAGCTACCGGAAGCCGCCCGGGACTAGCGGGTCACACGAGCAGTACTTC
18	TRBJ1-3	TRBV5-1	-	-	CASSFSPGTLSSGNTIYF	TGCGCCAGCAGCTTCAGTCCCGGGACACTGAGCTCTGGAAACACCATATATTTT
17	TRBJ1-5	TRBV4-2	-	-	CASSPTGIRGGNQPQHF	TGTGCCAGCAGCCCAACTGGAATCAGGGGCGGCAATCAGCCCCAGCATTTT
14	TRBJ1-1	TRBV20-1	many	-	CSARTIRVNTEAFF	TGCAGTGCTAGGACGATACGAGTGAACACTGAAGCTTTCTTT
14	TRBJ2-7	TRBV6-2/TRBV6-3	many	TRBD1	CASSRQDRAPEQYF	TGTGCCAGCAGTAGGCAGGACAGGGCTCCTGAGCAGTACTTC
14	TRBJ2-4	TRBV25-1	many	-	CASSPRGGKNIQYF	TGTGCCAGCAGTCCTAGGGGGGGCAAAAACATTCAGTACTTC
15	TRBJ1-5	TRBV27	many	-	CASSLYTHSNQPQHF	TGTGCCAGCAGTTTATACACCCATAGCAATCAGCCCCAGCATTTT
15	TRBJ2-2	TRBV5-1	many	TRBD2	CASQDLAGVNGELFF	TGCGCCAGCCAAGACCTAGCGGGAGTGAACGGGGAGCTGTTTTTT
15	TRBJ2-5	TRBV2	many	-	CASSGLGSDVETQYF	TGTGCCAGCAGTGGGCTCGGGAGTGATGTAGAGACCCAGTACTTC
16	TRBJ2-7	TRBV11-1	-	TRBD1	CASSSANRDRHYEQYF	TGTGCCAGCAGCTCCGCCAACCGGGACAGGCACTACGAGCAGTACTTC
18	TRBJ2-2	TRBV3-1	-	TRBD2	CASSQVRSSGRVTGELFF	TGTGCCAGCAGCCAGGTGCGGAGTAGCGGGAGGGTCACCGGGGAGCTGTTTTTT
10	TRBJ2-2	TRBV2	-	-	CATRVGELFF	TGTGCTACTCGGGTCGGGGAGCTGTTTTTT
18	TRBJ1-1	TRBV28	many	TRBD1	CASRPTAGTGGLNTEAFF	TGTGCCAGCAGGCCCACCGCCGGGACAGGGGGCTTGAACACTGAAGCTTTCTTT
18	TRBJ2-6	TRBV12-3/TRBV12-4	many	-	CASSFSGRHLSGANVLTF	TGTGCCAGCAGTTTTTCGGGGCGACACCTCTCTGGGGCCAACGTCCTGACTTTC
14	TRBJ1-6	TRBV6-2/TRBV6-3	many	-	CASSTDRPQRSLHF	TGTGCCAGCAGCACCGACAGGCCTCAGAGATCCCTCCACTTT
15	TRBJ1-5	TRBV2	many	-	CASSEYWGSNQPQHF	TGTGCCAGCAGTGAATACTGGGGTAGCAATCAGCCCCAGCATTTT
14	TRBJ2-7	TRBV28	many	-	CASSPGQRTNGQYF	TGTGCCAGCAGTCCCGGACAGCGGACTAACGGGCAGTACTTC
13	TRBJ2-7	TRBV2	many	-	CATTGQHSYEQYF	TGTGCCACCACAGGACAGCACTCCTACGAGCAGTACTTC
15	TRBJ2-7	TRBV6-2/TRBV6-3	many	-	CASSYSIANSYEQYF	TGTGCCAGCAGTTACTCGATAGCGAACTCCTACGAGCAGTACTTC
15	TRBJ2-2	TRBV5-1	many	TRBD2	CASSLAGANTGELFF	TGCGCCAGCAGCCTAGCGGGAGCGAACACCGGGGAGCTGTTTTTT
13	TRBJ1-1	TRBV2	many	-	CASSSQENTEAFF	TGTGCCAGCAGTAGCCAGGAGAACACTGAAGCTTTCTTT
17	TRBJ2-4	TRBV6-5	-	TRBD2	CASSYYPQVAGKNIQYF	TGTGCCAGCAGTTACTACCCTCAGGTAGCGGGGAAAAACATTCAGTACTTC
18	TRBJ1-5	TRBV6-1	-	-	CASSERPRDLGSNQPQHF	TGTGCCAGCAGTGAAAGGCCCAGGGATCTTGGTAGCAATCAGCCCCAGCATTTT